Reported below is one T cell receptor beta chain. Germline V lookup: CDR1 MNHEY, CDR2 SMNVEV (reference sequence). This CDR3 has 16 amino acids. These data originate in a study of monozygotic twins with inflammatory bowel disease. TCRdb re-called the 5' RACE reads and shows each CDR3 protein once, DNA omitted. This table lists approximately 340,000 distinct CDR3 sequences. Sequenced material: blood. The chain is built from TRBV27 and TRBJ2-1; no DNA is available, so the TRBD1 call from TCRdb remains unchecked. The TCR sequence derives from a human donor with ulcerative colitis or Crohn's disease, or a healthy co-twin of an affected twin (not recorded which). Here the CDR3 reads CASSLVRTGWGNEQFF.